This T cell receptor beta chain was documented in a study of blood T cell repertoires in COVID-19. As for the study in general: Sites across the United States, Italy and Spain contributed samples from acute and convalescent COVID-19. The analysed material was cDNA or gDNA that came from T cells, B-cell-depleted T cells, or PBMCs.

Unmatched junction bases numbered 5, after V lost 0 bases and J lost 8 bases. This CDR3 is 15 amino acids long. Germline values: CDR1 MNHNS, CDR2 SASEGT. This clone showed up just once. Original processing methods: Reference gene primer amplification gave nucleated cell count estimates. This table comes from immunoSEQ multiplex PCR, and its TCRdb copy is limited to in-frame clones, with some not included. The DNA gave D and trimming, while V, J and clone size come from that table. The data hold about 120,000 clones, with approximately 80% observed a single time. The chain employs TRBV6-1 and TRBJ1-2, with TRBD1 matching over 11 bases. The sequenced sample was peripheral blood. This TCR was sampled from a woman between 65 and 79 years old with acute or convalescent COVID-19. DNA for the CDR3: TGTGCCAGCAGTGAAGCGGACAGGGGGCGGGAAGGCTACACCTTC. This encodes CASSEADRGREGYTF.